This TCR beta chain was recovered during a study of blood T cell repertoires in COVID-19. Study summary: The origin of the acute and convalescent COVID-19 samples was the United States, Italy and Spain. T cells, B-cell-depleted T cells, or PBMCs supplied cDNA or gDNA.

The V and J ends lost 7 bases and 4 bases, in that order; junction bases with no gene match: 17. The CDR3 length is 17 residues. Germline lookup yields CDR1 SGHDT and CDR2 YYEEEE. The authors' processing: Reference gene primer amplification in the assay estimated nucleated cell counts. Assay used: immunoSEQ multiplex PCR; TCRdb lists only in-frame clones, some missing. D and trimming were read from the DNA, whereas the V and J calls and clone size are those reported in that table. This sample has under 250,000 clones, with more than 75% found just once. The sequence derives from a woman between 65 and 79 years old with active or convalescent COVID-19. The sequenced sample was peripheral blood. The chain combines TRBV5-6 with TRBJ1-1; 9 nucleotides align to TRBD1. The CDR3 sequence: CASGTYRGHGWSTEAFF. As DNA, the CDR3 is TGTGCCAGCGGTACCTACAGGGGGCATGGGTGGAGCACTGAAGCTTTCTTT. The entire variable domain, with the rest obtained from reference TRBV5-6 and TRBJ1-1, is as follows: DAGVTQSPTHLIKTRGQQVTLRCSPKSGHDTVSWYQQALGQGPQFIFQYYEEEERQRGNFPDRFSGHQFPNYSSELNVNALLLGDSALYLCASGTYRGHGWSTEAFFGQGTRLTVV.